The next 19 T cell receptor beta chains were all read from a single sample in a study of Ad26.COV2.S vaccination and SARS-CoV-2 variants. As for treatment: approximately 18 received Ad26.COV2.S at low or high dose, single or two shots; a few received placebo; per-sample allocation not given. After the first vaccine or placebo injection, samples were drawn on day 63. TCRdb keeps only in-frame clones here, not all; method: immunoSEQ multiplex PCR. The table includes 410,000 or so clones, 80% to 95% detected once. Sequences were derived from peripheral blood, sampled in a trial of Ad26.COV2.S vaccine versus placebo. The receptors derive from a person between 18 and 59 years old who received the Ad26.COV2.S COVID-19 vaccine or a placebo.

This chain links TRBV2 with TRBJ1-6; maybe TRBD1 (5 bases). The germline V gene encodes CDR1 SNHLY and CDR2 FYNNEI. The CDR3 is made up of 14 amino acids. V dropped 0 bases and J dropped 8 bases, with 8 bases sitting between them. The CDR3 DNA reads TGTGCCAGCAGTGAAGCAGTGGGGGATTCACCCCTCCACTTT. Protein sequence: CASSEAVGDSPLHF.

V usage is TRBV5-1 and J usage is TRBJ2-5; 13 bases map to TRBD2. CDR1 is SGHRS, CDR2 YFSETQ, per germline. The CDR3 is 15 residues long. V was clipped by 6 bases and J by 4 bases; unmatched bases: 6. The DNA of the CDR3 is TGCGCCAGCAAGTTACGACTAGCGGGAGGAGAGACCCAGTACTTC. It is translated as CASKLRLAGGETQYF.

The chain has TRBV7-9 and TRBJ2-1; D unresolved. The V end lost 1 base, the J end lost 7 bases, and 14 bases lay between the germline ends. This CDR3 is 15 amino acids long. Germline V gene lookup returns CDR1 SEHNR and CDR2 FQNEAQ (reference sequence). CDR3 loop: CASSLVDRLGNEQFF. The CDR3 nucleotides are TGTGCCAGCAGCTTAGTGGACCGGCTCGGGAATGAGCAGTTCTTC. Using reference TRBV7-9 and TRBJ2-1 for the parts outside the CDR3, the full variable domain is DTGVSQNPRHKITKRGQNVTFRCDPISEHNRLYWYRQTLGQGPEFLTYFQNEAQLEKSRLLSDRFSAERPKGSFSTLEIQRTEQGDSAMYLCASSLVDRLGNEQFFGPGTRLTVL.

The rearrangement joins TRBV12-3 or TRBV12-4 to TRBJ1-4; D might be TRBD1 (5 bases). V lost 2 bases, J lost 11 bases, and 12 bases lay in between. The CDR3 runs to 13 residues. CDR3 residues: CASSLQGRSKLFF. CDR3 sequence (DNA): TGTGCCAGCAGTTTACAGGGTCGGTCGAAACTGTTTTTT.

V usage is TRBV29-1 and J usage is TRBJ1-2, with TRBD1 matching 7 bases. J was trimmed by 1 base and V by 7 bases; bases with no gene match: 6. CDR3 size: 13 residues. CDR1 is SQVTM, CDR2 ANQGSEA, per germline. Written as DNA, the CDR3 is TGCAGCGCACAGGGGCAGTTTAACTATGGCTACACCTTC. The encoded protein is CSAQGQFNYGYTF.

The genes are TRBV7-2 and TRBJ2-1, with D uncertain. V lost 1 base and J lost 2, with 9 bases in between. The germline V gene has CDR1 SGHTA and CDR2 FQGNSA. The CDR3 consists of 15 residues. The DNA of the CDR3 is TGTGCCAGCAGCTTAGGGCTAGGGACCTACAATGAGCAGTTCTTC. Translating it yields CASSLGLGTYNEQFF.

The rearrangement uses TRBV7-2 and TRBJ2-7; TRBD2 matches at 8 bases. This CDR3 is built from 13 residues. Trimming took 4 bases from V and 5 from J; bases not matched to a gene: 4. Germline V gene sequence: CDR1 SGHTA, CDR2 FQGNSA. The CDR3 here is CASSSGLANEQYF. Here the CDR3 DNA reads TGTGCCAGCAGCTCAGGACTAGCAAACGAGCAGTACTTC.

V usage is TRBV5-1 and J usage is TRBJ2-1, with D unclear. Germline CDR1 reads SGHRS; CDR2 reads YFSETQ. V lost 5 bases and J 6 bases, leaving 12 bases between the germline ends. The length of the CDR3 is 13 residues. The CDR3 is CASRIEHPNEQFF. The CDR3 DNA is TGCGCCAGCAGGATCGAACACCCCAATGAGCAGTTCTTC.

The gene calls are TRBV20-1 and TRBJ1-5; 7 nucleotides agree with TRBD1. The CDR3 contains 14 residues. V lost 3 bases to trimming and J lost 3 bases; unmatched junction nucleotides: 5. Germline CDR1 and CDR2: DFQATT and SNEGSKA (reference sequence). The CDR3 region has the DNA TGCAGTGCTAGTCGACAGGGAAACAATCAGCCCCAGCATTTT. Protein: CSASRQGNNQPQHF.

The CDR3 loop is CSAQTDYEQYF. The CDR3 DNA reads TGCAGTGCCCAGACAGACTACGAGCAGTACTTC. V is TRBV20-1 and J is TRBJ2-7; perhaps TRBD1 as D (5 bases). V lost 6 bases and J lost 3, with 9 bases in between. The CDR3 covers 11 residues. Germline V gene sequence: CDR1 DFQATT, CDR2 SNEGSKA (reference sequence).

The genes are TRBV7-2 and TRBJ1-1; D is uncertain. CDR1 SGHTA and CDR2 FQGNSA come from the germline V gene. The germline V and J ends were trimmed by 5 bases and 3 bases, with 10 bases remaining between them. This CDR3 contains 13 residues. CDR3 sequence: CASSKQRHTEAFF. The CDR3 bases are TGTGCCAGCAGCAAGCAGAGGCACACTGAAGCTTTCTTT.

The chain joins TRBV6-5 to TRBJ2-1, with D hard to call. CDR3 length: 12 residues. V was shortened by 6 bases and J by 6 bases, with 9 bases between the two germline ends. Germline CDR1 and CDR2: MNHEY and SVGAGI. CDR3 loop: CASSPTGNEQFF. The CDR3 DNA reads TGTGCCAGCAGCCCCACCGGCAATGAGCAGTTCTTC.

The chain links TRBV7-2 to TRBJ1-5, with a weak D call TRBD1 (6 bases). Trimming cost V 1 base and J 6 bases, with 13 bases left between them. The CDR3 totals 15 residues. Per germline, CDR1 SGHTA and CDR2 FQGNSA. CDR3 in DNA: TGTGCCAGCAGCTTAGTGGGGGCTTTTGGTCAGCCCCAGCATTTT. Translation gives CASSLVGAFGQPQHF.

The rearrangement joins TRBV27 to TRBJ1-5, with 7 bases fitting TRBD1. Germline trimming cut 3 bases from V and 0 bases from J; bases unmatched to any gene: 14. The CDR3 sequence is 19 residues long. Per germline, CDR1 MNHEY and CDR2 SMNVEV (reference sequence). CDR3 region: CASSFRGTASSFSNQPQHF. CDR3 sequence (DNA): TGTGCCAGCAGTTTTCGAGGGACAGCGAGCTCTTTTAGCAATCAGCCCCAGCATTTT.

The CDR3 DNA reads as TGTGCCAGCAGTTACGACAGGGTGAACACCGGGGAGCTGTTTTTT. Translating gives CASSYDRVNTGELFF. The chain recombines TRBV6-6 with TRBJ2-2, with 7 bases that match TRBD1. V lost 2 bases to trimming and J lost 1 base; unmatched junction nucleotides: 1. From germline, CDR1 is MNHNY and CDR2 SVGAGI (reference sequence). The CDR3 extends over 15 amino acids.

Notes on this clone: This same CDR3 is encoded by further DNA sequences in the sample. The gene calls are TRBV18 and TRBJ2-5; D not certain. CDR3 length: 11 residues. Germline V CDR1 and CDR2: KGHSH, LQKENI. Between the trimmed V and J ends, which lost 3 bases and 3 bases, there was a span of 2 bases. CDR3 in amino acids: CASSPEETQYF. The CDR3 coding sequence is TGTGCCAGCTCACCGGAAGAGACCCAGTACTTC.

The V gene is TRBV18, the J gene TRBJ2-3; 16 bases are shared with TRBD2. V lost 3 bases to trimming and J lost 4 bases; unmatched junction nucleotides: 13. The CDR3 spans 20 residues. Per germline, CDR1 KGHSH and CDR2 LQKENI. The CDR3 DNA reads TGTGCCAGCTCACCCCGATCTCTTTCGGGACTAGCGGGAGGGGCAGATACGCAGTATTTT. Translating gives CASSPRSLSGLAGGADTQYF.

In this sample, this clone turned up once. The chain is built from TRBV5-5 and TRBJ2-3, with D hard to call. The CDR3 has 11 amino acids. CDR1 is SGHKS, CDR2 YYEKEE, per germline (reference sequence). With 5 bases removed from V and 2 bases from J, the gap between germline ends came to 3 bases. The CDR3 here is CASSTTDTQYF. CDR3 DNA: TGTGCCAGCAGTACCACAGATACGCAGTATTTT.

As DNA, the CDR3 is TGTGCCAGCAGCAGTATGCGCGGGAGCTCCTACAATGAGCAGTTCTTC. Encoded protein: CASSSMRGSSYNEQFF. The gene calls are TRBV7-6 and TRBJ2-1, with 7 positions matching TRBD2. Unmatched junction bases numbered 7, after V lost 5 bases and J lost 0 bases. This CDR3 spans 16 amino acids. CDR1 is SGHVS, CDR2 FNYEAQ, per germline. Full variable domain (missing parts from reference TRBV7-6 and TRBJ2-1): GAGVSQSPRYKVTKRGQDVALRCDPISGHVSLYWYRQALGQGPEFLTYFNYEAQQDKSGLPNDRFSAERPEGSISTLTIQRTEQRDSAMYRCASSSMRGSSYNEQFFGPGTRLTVL.